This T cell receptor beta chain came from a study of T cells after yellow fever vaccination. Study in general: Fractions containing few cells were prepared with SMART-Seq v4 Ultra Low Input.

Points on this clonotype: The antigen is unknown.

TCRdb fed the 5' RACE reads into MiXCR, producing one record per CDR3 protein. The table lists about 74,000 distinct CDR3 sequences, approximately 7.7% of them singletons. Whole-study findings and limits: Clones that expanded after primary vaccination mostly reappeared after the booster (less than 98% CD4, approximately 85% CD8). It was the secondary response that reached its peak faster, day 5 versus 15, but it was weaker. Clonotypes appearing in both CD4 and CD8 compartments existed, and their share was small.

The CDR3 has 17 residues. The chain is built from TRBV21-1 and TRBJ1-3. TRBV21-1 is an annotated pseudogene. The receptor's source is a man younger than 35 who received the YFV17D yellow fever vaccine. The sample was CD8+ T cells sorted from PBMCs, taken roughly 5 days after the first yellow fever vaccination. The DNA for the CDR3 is TGTGCCAGCAGCAAAGTGGGAACGGCCCGCTCTGGAAACACCATATATTTT. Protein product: CASSKVGTARSGNTIYF.